The 8 T cell receptor beta chains presented below share a single source sample, sequenced in a study of cytomegalovirus exposure and HLA in healthy donors (dated 2017 in TCRdb). Library method: the immunoSEQ multiplex PCR assay. For the multiplex PCR, a mixture combining 60 forward primers for TCR Vbeta segments and 13 reverse primers for TCR Jbeta segments was used. Sourced from immuneACCESS, this table was stored by TCRdb with only in-frame sequences that have V and J called. A share of the clones is absent; for the studies checked, an unresolved V gene accounts for under half, and the remainder has no known explanation. The sample includes approximately 170,000 clones, with approximately 59% observed a single time. Jointly, the top ten make up just under 3% of the sample. Sequencing was performed on PBMCs. Receptors were obtained from a man in his forties in good health and CMV-seronegative.

This chain links TRBV15 with TRBJ1-2; 7 bases map to TRBD1. J was trimmed by 1 base and V by 3 bases; bases with no gene match: 5. Germline CDR1 reads LNHNV; CDR2 reads YYDKDF (reference sequence). CDR3 length: 15 residues. In nucleotides, the CDR3 is TGTGCCACCAGCAGGGGGACAGATTATAACTATGGCTACACCTTC. Encoded protein: CATSRGTDYNYGYTF.

The chain employs TRBV9 and TRBJ1-1; D might be TRBD1 (5 bases). The CDR3 runs to 13 residues. Trimming stripped 5 bases from V and 1 base from J, with 9 bases between. CDR1 and CDR2 (germline): SGDLS, YYNGEE. CDR3 in amino acids: CASSRQKNTEAFF. In DNA, the CDR3 is TGTGCCAGCAGTAGACAGAAGAACACTGAAGCTTTCTTT. Drawing the rest from reference TRBV9 and TRBJ1-1, the complete variable domain is DSGVTQTPKHLITATGQRVTLRCSPRSGDLSVYWYQQSLDQGLQFLIQYYNGEERAKGNILERFSAQQFPDLHSELNLSSLELGDSALYFCASSRQKNTEAFFGQGTRLTVV.

In its sample, this clone was seen a few times. The V call is TRBV18, the J call TRBJ1-3; maybe TRBD1 (5 bases). Germline V CDR1 and CDR2: KGHSH, LQKENI. The V and J ends lost 3 bases and 7 bases respectively, with 19 bases between them. This CDR3 region has 16 residues. CDR3 residues: CASSPQPPAGRNTIYF. The CDR3 DNA follows: TGTGCCAGCTCACCCCAGCCCCCGGCGGGGCGGAACACCATATATTTT. Full variable domain (outside the CDR3, taken from reference TRBV18 and TRBJ1-3): NAGVMQNPRHLVRRRGQEARLRCSPMKGHSHVYWYRQLPEEGLKFMVYLQKENIIDESGMPKERFSAEFPKEGPSILRIQQVVRGDSAAYFCASSPQPPAGRNTIYFGEGSWLTVV.

The count of this clone is one. V is TRBV5-1 and J is TRBJ1-6; tentative D call: TRBD1 (6 bases). This CDR3 contains 14 residues. Germline V gene data show CDR1 as SGHRS and CDR2 as YFSETQ. Trimming shortened V by 1 base and J by 5 bases, and 7 bases separated the two germline ends. CDR3 nucleotides: TGCGCCAGCAGCTTGACAGGGAATAATTCACCCCTCCACTTT. Translated: CASSLTGNNSPLHF.

Only one count was recorded for this clone. This CDR3 is CASSSLQGREKLFF. In DNA, the CDR3 is TGTGCCAGCAGCTCCTTACAGGGTCGGGAAAAACTGTTTTTT. V and J are TRBV11-2 and TRBJ1-4; maybe TRBD1 (6 bases). V gave up 4 bases and J gave up 8 bases, with 14 bases separating them. In germline, CDR1 is SGHAT, CDR2 FQNNGV. This CDR3 region has 14 residues.

V is TRBV18 and J is TRBJ2-1, with D perhaps TRBD1 (6 bases). V was clipped by 3 bases and J by 10 bases, with 16 bases between them. CDR1 is KGHSH, CDR2 LQKENI, per germline. The CDR3 consists of 14 residues. The CDR3 spells CASSPRTHRVEQFF. The CDR3 coding sequence is TGTGCCAGCTCACCGCGAACTCACAGGGTGGAGCAGTTCTTC. Variable domain in full (rest from reference TRBV18 and TRBJ2-1): NAGVMQNPRHLVRRRGQEARLRCSPMKGHSHVYWYRQLPEEGLKFMVYLQKENIIDESGMPKERFSAEFPKEGPSILRIQQVVRGDSAAYFCASSPRTHRVEQFFGPGTRLTVL.

This clone was recorded once. This sequence joins TRBV6-1 and TRBJ2-1; the match to TRBD2 covers 9 bases. In germline, CDR1 is MNHNS, CDR2 SASEGT. After removal of 1 base from V and 7 bases from J, the junction contained 17 bases not matched to a gene. The CDR3 sequence is 19 residues long. CDR3 in amino acids: CASSEVWGFSGRGRNEQFF. The CDR3 DNA is TGTGCCAGCAGTGAAGTCTGGGGTTTTAGCGGGAGAGGTAGGAATGAGCAGTTCTTC.

This rearrangement joins TRBV27 to TRBJ2-7; D gene unclear. V was pared by 3 bases and J by 2 bases, with 11 bases between. The CDR3 extends over 14 amino acids. CDR1 is MNHEY, CDR2 SMNVEV, per germline (reference sequence). The CDR3 loop reads CASSLSSRAYEQYF. In nucleotides, the CDR3 is TGTGCCAGCAGTTTGAGTAGTCGTGCCTACGAGCAGTACTTC.